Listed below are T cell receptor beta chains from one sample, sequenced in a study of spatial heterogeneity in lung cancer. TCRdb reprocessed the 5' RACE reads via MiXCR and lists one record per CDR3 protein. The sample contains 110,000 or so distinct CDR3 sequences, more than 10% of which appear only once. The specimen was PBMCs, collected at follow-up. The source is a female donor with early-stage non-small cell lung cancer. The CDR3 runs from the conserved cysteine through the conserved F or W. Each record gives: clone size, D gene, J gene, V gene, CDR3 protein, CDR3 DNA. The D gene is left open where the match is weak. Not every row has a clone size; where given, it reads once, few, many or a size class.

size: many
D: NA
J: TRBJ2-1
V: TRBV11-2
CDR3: CASSLRTGSYNEQFF
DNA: TGTGCCAGCAGCTTAAGGACGGGCTCCTACAATGAGCAGTTCTTC

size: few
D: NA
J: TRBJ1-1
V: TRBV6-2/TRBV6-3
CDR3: CASRKTGETEAFF
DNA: TGTGCCAGCAGGAAAACGGGAGAGACTGAAGCTTTCTTT

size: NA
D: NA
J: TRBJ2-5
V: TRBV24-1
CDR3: CATSDAGEIVGGRETQYF
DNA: TGTGCCACCAGTGATGCAGGGGAGATAGTTGGTGGTAGAGAGACCCAGTACTTC

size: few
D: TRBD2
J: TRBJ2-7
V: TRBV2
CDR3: CASISYREEKQYF
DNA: TGTGCCAGCATATCGTACCGGGAGGAAAAGCAGTACTTC

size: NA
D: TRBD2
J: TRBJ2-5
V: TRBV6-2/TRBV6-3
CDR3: CASSLLAGAETQYF
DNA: TGTGCCAGCAGTTTGCTAGCGGGAGCAGAGACCCAGTACTTC

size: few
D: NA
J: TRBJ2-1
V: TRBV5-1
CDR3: CASSWGTARDEQFF
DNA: TGCGCCAGCAGCTGGGGGACTGCGAGGGATGAGCAGTTCTTC

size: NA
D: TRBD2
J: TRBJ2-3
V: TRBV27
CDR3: CASKGLGTDTQYF
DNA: TGTGCCAGCAAAGGACTAGGCACAGATACGCAGTATTTT

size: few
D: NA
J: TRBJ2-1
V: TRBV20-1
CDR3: CSAHLVTYNEQFF
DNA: TGCAGTGCCCACCTAGTGACCTACAATGAGCAGTTCTTC

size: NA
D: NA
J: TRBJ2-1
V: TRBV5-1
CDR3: CASSLAGLYNEQFF
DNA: TGCGCCAGCAGCTTGGCGGGACTGTACAATGAGCAGTTCTTC

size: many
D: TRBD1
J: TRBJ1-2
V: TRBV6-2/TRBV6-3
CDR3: CASSPGRTGGISNYGYTF
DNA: TGTGCCAGCAGCCCGGGTCGGACAGGGGGAATCTCCAACTATGGCTACACCTTC

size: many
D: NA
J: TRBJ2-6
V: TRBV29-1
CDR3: CSVSYGIVSGANVLTF
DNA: TGCAGCGTTAGTTACGGAATAGTGTCTGGGGCCAACGTCCTGACTTTC

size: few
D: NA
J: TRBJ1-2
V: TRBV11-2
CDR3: CASSSRWRGQNGYTF
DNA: TGTGCCAGCAGCTCTAGGTGGAGGGGACAAAATGGCTACACCTTC

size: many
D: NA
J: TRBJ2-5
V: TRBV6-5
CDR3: CASSYSRETQYF
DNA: TGTGCCAGCAGTTACTCGCGGGAGACCCAGTACTTC

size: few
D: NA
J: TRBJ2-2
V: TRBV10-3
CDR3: CAISPGQVTGELFF
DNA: TGTGCCATCAGCCCTGGGCAGGTCACCGGGGAGCTGTTTTTT

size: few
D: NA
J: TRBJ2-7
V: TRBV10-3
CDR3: CAISEAGQYYEQYF
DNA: TGTGCCATCAGTGAGGCGGGGCAGTACTACGAGCAGTACTTC

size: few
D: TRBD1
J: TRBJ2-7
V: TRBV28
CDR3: CASSPGTGGFYEQYF
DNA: TGTGCCAGCAGTCCCGGGACAGGGGGCTTCTACGAGCAGTACTTC

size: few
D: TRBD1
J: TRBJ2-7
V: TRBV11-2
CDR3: CASRRGTGGYEQYF
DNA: TGTGCCAGCAGACGAGGGACAGGGGGCTACGAGCAGTACTTC

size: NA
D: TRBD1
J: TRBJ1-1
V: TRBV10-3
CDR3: CAISREQGAGTEAFF
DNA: TGTGCCATCAGTAGGGAACAGGGGGCGGGAACTGAAGCTTTCTTT

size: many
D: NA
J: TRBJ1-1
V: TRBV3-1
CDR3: CASSKGRNTEAFF
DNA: TGTGCCAGCAGTAAGGGAAGGAATACTGAAGCTTTCTTT

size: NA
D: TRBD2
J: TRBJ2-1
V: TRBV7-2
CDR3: CASSLVVAGLDEQFF
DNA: TGTGCCAGCAGCTTAGTTGTAGCGGGATTGGATGAGCAGTTCTTC

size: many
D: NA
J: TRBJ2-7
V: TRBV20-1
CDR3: CSARNQFEQYF
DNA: TGCAGTGCTAGGAATCAGTTTGAGCAGTACTTC

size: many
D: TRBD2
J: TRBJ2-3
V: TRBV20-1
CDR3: CSAGLAGEGADTQYF
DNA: TGCAGTGCTGGACTAGCGGGAGAGGGCGCAGATACGCAGTATTTT

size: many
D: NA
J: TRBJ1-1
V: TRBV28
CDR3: CASSLYGNIVRTEAFF
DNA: TGTGCCAGCAGTTTATACGGGAATATAGTTCGGACTGAAGCTTTCTTT

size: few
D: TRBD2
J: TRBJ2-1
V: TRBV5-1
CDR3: CASSGGMTSVDEQFF
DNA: TGCGCCAGCAGCGGGGGGATGACTAGCGTCGATGAGCAGTTCTTC

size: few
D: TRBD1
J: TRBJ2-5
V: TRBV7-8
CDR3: CASSPWDRGYQETQYF
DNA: TGTGCCAGCAGCCCGTGGGACAGGGGGTACCAAGAGACCCAGTACTTC

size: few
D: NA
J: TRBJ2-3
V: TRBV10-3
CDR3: CAISESQVTQYF
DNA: TGTGCCATCAGTGAGTCGCAGGTGACGCAGTATTTT

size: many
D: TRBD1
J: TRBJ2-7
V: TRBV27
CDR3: CASSSAGTGQYEQYF
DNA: TGTGCCAGCAGTTCTGCCGGGACAGGGCAATACGAGCAGTACTTC

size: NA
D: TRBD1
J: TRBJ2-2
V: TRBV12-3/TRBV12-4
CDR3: CASSPYRGPTRELFF
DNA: TGTGCCAGCAGTCCATACAGGGGCCCAACCAGGGAGCTGTTTTTT